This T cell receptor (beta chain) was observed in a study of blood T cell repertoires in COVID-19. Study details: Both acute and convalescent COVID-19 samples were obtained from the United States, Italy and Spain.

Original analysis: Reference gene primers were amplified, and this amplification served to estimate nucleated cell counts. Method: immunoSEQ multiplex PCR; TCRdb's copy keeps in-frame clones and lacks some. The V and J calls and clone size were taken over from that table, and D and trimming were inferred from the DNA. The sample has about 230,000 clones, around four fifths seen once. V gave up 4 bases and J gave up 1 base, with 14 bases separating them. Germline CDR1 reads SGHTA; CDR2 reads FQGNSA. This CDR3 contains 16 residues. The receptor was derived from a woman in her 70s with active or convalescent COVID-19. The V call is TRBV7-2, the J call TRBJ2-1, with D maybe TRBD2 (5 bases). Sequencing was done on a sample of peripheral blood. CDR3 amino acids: CASSSDRTGSYNEQFF. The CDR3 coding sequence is TGTGCCAGCAGCTCCGACCGGACGGGATCCTACAATGAGCAGTTCTTC.